The 23 T cell receptor beta chains listed next were all sequenced from one sample in a study of blood T cells in healthy people across ages. Combining a sample-barcoded 5' primer with a J-beta primer mix, a second PCR ran for roughly 7 to 11 cycles. Each CDR3 protein gets one entry after TCRdb re-called the 5' RACE reads with MiXCR. The data contain 650,000 to 1,000,000 distinct CDR3 sequences, under 40% of them singletons. Source material: blood. The receptors derive from a young man in good health.

This clonotype came up once. The chain joins TRBV27 to TRBJ2-1; the match to TRBD1 covers 10 bases. The CDR3 covers 19 residues. Losses at the gene ends were 3 bases for V and 7 bases for J; bases not matched to a gene: 18. The germline CDR1 and CDR2 sequences are MNHEY and SMNVEV (reference sequence). This chain's CDR3 is CASSFRPHMDRGNGNEQFF. The CDR3 DNA is TGTGCCAGCAGTTTCCGGCCCCACATGGACAGGGGGAATGGTAATGAGCAGTTCTTC.

This chain uses TRBV27 with TRBJ2-2; D is undetermined. Germline CDR1 MNHEY, CDR2 SMNVEV (reference sequence). The CDR3 is 12 residues long. V lost 2 bases to trimming and J lost 5 bases, with 3 bases between them. For the CDR3, the DNA is TGTGCCAGCAGTTTAATGACCGGGGAGCTGTTTTTT. Its protein is CASSLMTGELFF.

The gene calls are TRBV12-3 or TRBV12-4 and TRBJ2-2; D is possibly TRBD2 (5 bases). Deletions cut 5 bases from V and 6 bases from J, with 19 bases between. This CDR3 contains 16 residues. CDR3 DNA sequence: TGTGCCAGCAGTGGAGAGACCACACTAGGGTCCGGGGAGCTGTTTTTT. Translated, it gives CASSGETTLGSGELFF.

The CDR3 bases are TGTGCCAGCAGTGGTGATGGGGCCACAGATACGCAGTATTTT. Amino acids: CASSGDGATDTQYF. V gene TRBV28 combines with J gene TRBJ2-3; possibly TRBD1 for D (5 bases). Per the germline V gene, CDR1 is MDHEN and CDR2 is SYDVKM. The V end was cut by 5 bases, the J end by 2 bases, with 11 bases between. This CDR3 is built from 14 residues.

This clonotype was picked up many times. This chain connects TRBV20-1 to TRBJ1-2, with TRBD1 identical over 7 bases. The CDR3 totals 13 residues. With 6 bases clipped from V and 0 bases from J, the junction kept 4 bases outside the gene matches. The germline V gene has CDR1 DFQATT and CDR2 SNEGSKA (reference sequence). The CDR3 here is CSAQGVANYGYTF. In DNA form, the CDR3 reads TGCAGTGCCCAGGGGGTAGCTAACTATGGCTACACCTTC.

In this sample, this clonotype turned up a few times. The J gene is TRBJ2-5, the V gene TRBV11-2; D gene unclear. Trimming took 5 bases from V and 5 from J, leaving 18 bases between them. From germline, CDR1 is SGHAT and CDR2 FQNNGV. The CDR3 loop spans 15 amino acids. The CDR3 bases are TGTGCCAGCAGCCCTACTGGGTCTTTTGCGGAGACCCAGTACTTC. This encodes CASSPTGSFAETQYF.

The chain carries TRBV21-1 and TRBJ1-1; the DNA was not used to check the table's D call, TRBD1. TRBV21-1 is an annotated pseudogene. The CDR3 length is 16 residues. CDR3 amino acids: CASTKNPKTGGTEAFF. The CDR3 DNA reads as TGTGCCAGCACCAAAAACCCAAAGACAGGGGGTACTGAAGCTTTCTTT.

This clonotype was counted ten times or more. The rearrangement joins TRBV29-1 to TRBJ2-3, with 13 bases that match TRBD2. Germline V gene data show CDR1 as SQVTM and CDR2 as ANQGSEA. The length of the CDR3 is 15 residues. After removal of 4 bases from V and 1 base from J, the junction contained 2 bases not matched to a gene. CDR3 sequence: CSVVGLAGGTDTQYF. The CDR3 DNA is TGCAGCGTTGTCGGACTAGCGGGGGGCACAGATACGCAGTATTTT.

This clonotype showed up just a few times. Since a much larger clone is just one base distant, this may be a read error. This chain links TRBV5-1 with TRBJ2-7; perhaps TRBD1 as D (6 bases). CDR1 is SGHRS, CDR2 YFSETQ, per germline. This CDR3 region has 12 residues. With 4 bases removed from V and 7 bases from J, the gap between germline ends came to 12 bases. CDR3 sequence reads: CASSNRVGEQYF. CDR3 coding DNA: TGCGCCAGCAGCAACAGGGTGGGTGAGCAGTACTTC.

The V and J genes are TRBV6-1 and TRBJ1-2, with D hard to call. Germline assignment: CDR1 MNHNS and CDR2 SASEGT. CDR3 length equals 13 residues. V was cut by 5 bases and J by 6 bases, with 13 bases left in between. In nucleotides, the CDR3 is TGTGCCAGCAGTTCTGAGTCGGGCGATGGCTACACCTTC. The encoded protein is CASSSESGDGYTF.

The V and J genes are TRBV20-1 and TRBJ2-3; 11 nucleotides agree with TRBD2. V gave up 2 bases and J gave up 7 bases; unmatched junction bases: 5. The CDR3 spans 14 residues. CDR1 is DFQATT, CDR2 SNEGSKA, per germline (reference sequence). This CDR3 reads CSARLAGGRNTQYF. The CDR3 bases are TGCAGTGCTAGACTAGCGGGGGGACGGAATACGCAGTATTTT.

The chain is built from TRBV7-3 and TRBJ2-1; 11 positions match TRBD2. The CDR3 is 16 residues long. V gave up 2 bases and J gave up 2 bases; unmatched junction bases: 2. The V gene's germline CDR1 is SGHTA and CDR2 FQGTGA. CDR3 residues: CASSLSSGGTYNEQFF. The CDR3 bases are TGTGCCAGCAGCTTATCTAGCGGGGGGACCTACAATGAGCAGTTCTTC.

This clonotype was detected once. Mismatch with germline at one junction end may stem from a read error. V is TRBV10-3 and J is TRBJ2-1; D gene ambiguous. CDR1 ENHRY and CDR2 SYGVKD come from the germline V gene. The CDR3 is 15 amino acids. CDR3 amino acids: CSISRPSGRYNEQFF. In nucleotides, the CDR3 is TGTTCCATCAGCCGCCCCTCGGGCAGGTACAATGAGCAGTTCTTC.

The sample holds a few counts of this clonotype. The gene calls are TRBV28 and TRBJ2-1; D is unresolved. There are 17 residues in the CDR3. Germline lookup yields CDR1 MDHEN and CDR2 SYDVKM. The V end was cut by 6 bases, the J end by 0 bases, with 18 bases between. CDR3 sequence reads: CASRGFEDPHSYNEQFF. The CDR3 DNA follows: TGTGCCAGCAGGGGGTTTGAGGACCCGCACTCCTACAATGAGCAGTTCTTC.

In its sample, this clonotype was seen a few times. This sequence joins TRBV5-1 and TRBJ2-5; 8 bases fit TRBD1. The ends lost 4 bases at V and 5 bases at J; junction bases unmatched: 10. Germline CDR1 and CDR2: SGHRS and YFSETQ. This CDR3 region has 15 residues. For the CDR3, the DNA is TGCGCCAGCAGCCGGACAGGGTACTATGTGGAGACCCAGTACTTC. It is translated as CASSRTGYYVETQYF.

This clonotype was seen a few times. The chain has TRBV24-1 and TRBJ2-5; TRBD1 is a possible D gene (6 bases). The CDR3 runs to 17 residues. Germline CDR1 KGHDR, CDR2 SFDVKD. V dropped 0 bases and J dropped 4 bases, with 17 bases sitting between them. In DNA form, the CDR3 reads TGTGCCACCAGTGATTTGCCAGGCAGGGGTTCCTCAGAGACCCAGTACTTC. Encoded protein: CATSDLPGRGSSETQYF.

The rearrangement links TRBV7-2 to TRBJ2-5; 8 bases agree with TRBD2. V shed 4 bases, J shed 2 bases, and the junction held 9 bases outside the gene matches. This CDR3 spans 16 amino acids. CDR1 is SGHTA and CDR2 is FQGNSA in the germline V gene. CDR3 DNA: TGTGCCAGCAGCTGGAGGCGGGGGGCCAATCAAGAGACCCAGTACTTC. Amino acids: CASSWRRGANQETQYF.

This clonotype showed up just a few times. The chain joins TRBV20-1 to TRBJ1-2; D may be TRBD1 (6 bases). V shed 1 base and J shed 5 bases, with 26 bases lying between them. The CDR3 runs to 18 residues. Germline values: CDR1 DFQATT, CDR2 SNEGSKA (reference sequence). This CDR3 is CSARVSLGGGGVWYGYTF. In DNA form, the CDR3 reads TGCAGTGCTAGAGTCTCATTAGGGGGAGGGGGGGTATGGTATGGCTACACCTTC.

This clonotype was counted between two and nine times. This rearrangement joins TRBV29-1 to TRBJ1-2; D unresolved. Per the germline V gene, CDR1 is SQVTM and CDR2 is ANQGSEA. Trimming removed 6 bases at V and 2 bases at J, with 13 bases between. The CDR3 is 13 amino acids. Written as DNA, the CDR3 is TGCAGCGTAAGAGGGCTCTGGAACTATGGCTACACCTTC. Amino acid sequence: CSVRGLWNYGYTF.

CDR3 loop: CASSQDRGQGYTF. The CDR3 nucleotides are TGTGCCAGCAGTCAGGACAGGGGGCAAGGCTACACCTTC. The V call is TRBV12-3 or TRBV12-4, the J call TRBJ1-2; 11 bases line up with TRBD1. The CDR3 runs 13 residues. Losses at the gene ends were 5 bases for V and 8 bases for J; bases not matched to a gene: 4.

This chain links TRBV6-5 with TRBJ1-2, with D perhaps TRBD1 (5 bases). Looked up from germline, CDR1 is MNHEY and CDR2 is SVGAGI. V shed 2 bases and J shed 7 bases, with 14 bases lying between them. This CDR3 spans 14 amino acids. CDR3 amino acids: CASSYRTGRVGYTF. The CDR3 nucleotides read TGTGCCAGCAGTTACCGGACGGGCAGGGTTGGCTACACCTTC.

In this sample, this clonotype turned up a few times. The chain is built from TRBV20-1 and TRBJ1-5, with TRBD1 as a possible D gene (6 bases). V was cut by 0 bases and J by 3 bases, with 12 bases left in between. The germline V gene encodes CDR1 DFQATT and CDR2 SNEGSKA (reference sequence). This CDR3 contains 15 residues. The CDR3 is CSARDGGGPNQPQHF. The CDR3 coding sequence is TGCAGTGCTAGAGATGGGGGGGGCCCCAATCAGCCCCAGCATTTT.

On this clonotype itself: One end of the junction is discordant with germline, which a read error may explain. CDR3 in amino acids: CAGRGNSNQPQHF. For the CDR3, the DNA is TGTGCCGGCAGAGGAAATAGCAATCAGCCCCAGCATTTT. The gene calls are TRBV6-5 and TRBJ1-5; D is unresolved. The CDR3 loop spans 13 amino acids. Germline lookup yields CDR1 MNHEY and CDR2 SVGAGI.